A single sample gave rise to the 26 T cell receptor beta chains below, sequenced in a study of T cell changes during pregnancy in multiple sclerosis. Produced via immunoSEQ multiplex PCR; TCRdb's table is partial and in-frame only. Among some 70,000 clones, 80% to 95% were seen once, and the ten largest hold roughly 3.6%. The material sequenced was peripheral blood, taken after pregnancy. These receptors were collected from a female donor in good health, enrolled as a control in a pregnancy study.

V gene TRBV5-1 combines with J gene TRBJ2-5; 9 bases match TRBD1. Germline CDR1 is SGHRS and CDR2 is YFSETQ. The junction had 10 bases not matched to a gene; V was cut back by 2 bases and J by 11 bases. The CDR3 has 14 residues. The CDR3 nucleotides read TGCGCCAGCAGCTTAGTTTGGGACAGGGAAGAGCAGTACTTC. Translation: CASSLVWDREEQYF.

This clone occurred once. This chain joins TRBV7-8 and TRBJ2-1; 7 bases match TRBD2. The CDR3 totals 14 residues. V lost 4 bases, J lost 5 bases, and 5 bases stayed unmatched. Germline CDR1 is SGHVS and CDR2 is FQNEAQ. The CDR3 reads CASSSGTTDNEQFF. In DNA, the CDR3 is TGTGCCAGCAGCTCCGGGACTACCGACAATGAGCAGTTCTTC.

About this clone: A read error may account for a junction end that differs from germline. V usage is TRBV6-1 and J usage is TRBJ1-6; possibly TRBD1 for D (6 bases). The germline gives CDR1 MNHNS, CDR2 SASEGT. The CDR3 is 14 residues long. CDR3 nucleotide sequence: TGTGCCGGCAGCAGGGACACCGATAATTCACCCCTCCACTTT. Protein sequence: CAGSRDTDNSPLHF.

Comment on this clone: This may stem from a read error, because a much larger clone lies one nucleotide away. The V and J genes are TRBV10-3 and TRBJ1-1; D gene uncertain. The ends were cut back, 3 bases at V and 10 bases at J, with 9 bases in the middle. The CDR3 spans 11 residues. Per the germline V gene, CDR1 is ENHRY and CDR2 is SYGVKD. This CDR3 reads CAISDSGGAFF. DNA of the CDR3: TGTGCCATCAGTGATTCAGGTGGAGCTTTCTTT.

This clone came up a few times. The chain has TRBV29-1 and TRBJ1-1, with a possible D match to TRBD1 (6 bases). The V end was cut by 6 bases, the J end by 7 bases, with 12 bases between. The CDR3 is made up of 11 amino acids. Looked up from germline, CDR1 is SQVTM and CDR2 is ANQGSEA. CDR3 nucleotides: TGCAGCGTGCGTGGACAGATTGAAGCTTTCTTT. The encoded protein is CSVRGQIEAFF.

The V and J genes are TRBV7-2 and TRBJ2-1; weak D call: TRBD2 (6 bases). The CDR3 loop spans 12 amino acids. V lost 6 bases to trimming and J lost 9 bases, with 12 bases between them. The germline CDR1 and CDR2 sequences are SGHTA and FQGNSA. The CDR3 nucleotides read TGTGCCAGCAGTCCGGGGGTGGGTGAGCAGTTCTTC. Its protein is CASSPGVGEQFF.

J is TRBJ2-5 and V is TRBV11-1; 9 nucleotides match TRBD2. The length of the CDR3 is 16 residues. After removal of 7 bases from V and 4 bases from J, the junction contained 13 bases not matched to a gene. Germline CDR1 and CDR2: SGHAT and FQDESV (reference sequence). CDR3 loop: CASKAGLAGYRETQYF. DNA of the CDR3: TGTGCCAGCAAAGCAGGGCTAGCGGGGTATCGAGAGACCCAGTACTTC.

This clone was seen more than once but under ten times. The chain uses TRBV4-3 and TRBJ1-2; perhaps TRBD1 as D (5 bases). The ends were cut back, 1 base at V and 2 bases at J, with 14 bases in the middle. This CDR3 has 16 amino acids. The germline V gene encodes CDR1 LGHNA and CDR2 YSLEER. The CDR3 DNA reads TGCGCCAGCAGCCAAGGGAAGGGGTTCCCCAACTATGGCTACACCTTC. The encoded protein is CASSQGKGFPNYGYTF.

A few counts support this clone. The chain links TRBV30 to TRBJ1-1; no reliable D call. The CDR3 covers 11 residues. Germline assignment: CDR1 GTSNPN and CDR2 SVGIG (reference sequence). V was shortened by 2 bases and J by 11 bases, with 12 bases between the two germline ends. Here the CDR3 reads CAWSPSGGAFF. As DNA, the CDR3 is TGTGCCTGGAGTCCATCCGGAGGGGCTTTCTTT.

This sequence joins TRBV6-1 and TRBJ2-3; 7 positions match TRBD1. V dropped 7 bases and J dropped 1; count of bases not matched to a gene: 5. CDR3 size: 14 residues. Germline-derived CDR1 and CDR2 are MNHNS and SASEGT. The CDR3 reads CASTGQAGTDTQYF. The CDR3 DNA reads TGTGCCAGCACAGGACAGGCGGGCACAGATACGCAGTATTTT.

For the CDR3, the DNA is TGTGCCAGCAGTTACGTGCGGATCGGACAGTTTAATTCACCCCTCCACTTT. This gives the protein CASSYVRIGQFNSPLHF. The chain couples TRBV6-7 to TRBJ1-6, with D perhaps matching TRBD1 (6 bases). Being an ORF, TRBV6-7 has a function that is uncertain. The CDR3 runs to 17 residues. The V end was cut by 2 bases, the J end by 6 bases, with 17 bases between.

The chain joins TRBV27 to TRBJ1-3; no clear D. CDR3 size: 15 residues. Germline V lookup: CDR1 MNHEY, CDR2 SMNVEV (reference sequence). V gave up 6 bases and J gave up 3 bases, with 15 bases separating them. CDR3 nucleotides: TGTGCCAGCAGCACTATCGAGGGAAATGGAAACACCATATATTTT. Its protein product is CASSTIEGNGNTIYF.

In DNA form, the CDR3 reads TGCGCCAGCAGCTTGGACAGCTCCCAGGATACGCAGTATTTT. It translates to CASSLDSSQDTQYF. J is TRBJ2-3 and V is TRBV5-1, with D uncertain. Looked up from germline, CDR1 is SGHRS and CDR2 is YFSETQ. The CDR3 sequence is 14 residues long. Trimming left V 0 bases short and J 6 bases short, with 11 bases between.

The rearrangement links TRBV18 to TRBJ2-3; perhaps TRBD1 as D (6 bases). The CDR3 has 13 residues. Germline values: CDR1 KGHSH, CDR2 LQKENI. V gave up 4 bases and J gave up 6 bases, with 11 bases separating them. The CDR3 nucleotides are TGTGCCAGCTCACTCAACAGGGTGGATACGCAGTATTTT. Its translation is CASSLNRVDTQYF.

V gene TRBV6-5 combines with J gene TRBJ2-7; 13 positions agree with TRBD2. The length of the CDR3 is 14 residues. Germline V lookup: CDR1 MNHEY, CDR2 SVGAGI. Germline trimming cut 6 bases from V and 4 bases from J; bases unmatched to any gene: 3. The CDR3 spells CASSPGLAGYEQYF. CDR3 nucleotides: TGTGCCAGCAGCCCGGGACTAGCGGGGTACGAGCAGTACTTC.

The chain couples TRBV4-2 to TRBJ1-2, with D perhaps TRBD1 (6 bases). From germline, CDR1 is LGHNA and CDR2 YNFKEQ. This CDR3 has 16 residues. V shed 0 bases and J shed 1 base, with 12 bases lying between them. CDR3 DNA sequence: TGTGCCAGCAGCCAAGAGAACAGGGACTATAACTATGGCTACACCTTC. Translation gives CASSQENRDYNYGYTF.

V is TRBV28 and J is TRBJ2-6, with 12 positions matching TRBD2. This CDR3 region has 17 residues. CDR1 is MDHEN and CDR2 is SYDVKM in the germline V gene. V shed 4 bases and J 3 bases; nucleotides not matched to a gene: 4. The CDR3 bases are TGTGCCAGCAGTTCATCGGGACTAGCGGGTGGGGCCAACGTCCTGACTTTC. It yields the protein CASSSSGLAGGANVLTF.

The chain carries TRBV4-3 and TRBJ2-1; TRBD2 agrees at 10 bases. Germline V gene lookup returns CDR1 LGHNA and CDR2 YSLEER. J was trimmed by 10 bases and V by 0 bases; bases with no gene match: 12. The CDR3 is 17 residues long. In DNA form, the CDR3 reads TGCGCCAGCAGCCAAGATCCCCGGCTAGCGGGAGCGAAGGAGCAGTTCTTC. This translates into CASSQDPRLAGAKEQFF.

In its sample, this clone was seen a few times. The V gene is TRBV7-2, the J gene TRBJ1-1; TRBD1 agrees at 7 bases. The J segment lost 1 base and the V segment lost 5 bases, leaving 1 base of the junction unmatched. Germline values: CDR1 SGHTA, CDR2 FQGNSA. CDR3 length: 13 residues. For the CDR3, the DNA is TGTGCCAGCAGCCGACAGGGGAACACTGAAGCTTTCTTT. Protein product: CASSRQGNTEAFF.

Only one count was recorded for this clone. This chain joins TRBV10-2 and TRBJ2-4, with 7 bases matching TRBD1. The CDR3 covers 16 residues. The junction had 8 bases not matched to a gene; V was cut back by 6 bases and J by 0 bases. The V gene's germline CDR1 is WSHSY and CDR2 SAAADI. The CDR3 is CASRQQGSIAKNIQYF. In DNA form, the CDR3 reads TGCGCCAGCAGGCAACAGGGGTCCATAGCCAAAAACATTCAGTACTTC.

V is TRBV19 and J is TRBJ2-7; 10 bases map to TRBD1. Germline values: CDR1 LNHDA, CDR2 SQIVND (reference sequence). The CDR3 loop spans 15 amino acids. Germline trimming cut 5 bases from V and 2 bases from J; bases unmatched to any gene: 6. The CDR3, as DNA: TGTGCCAGTAGTGACAGGGGGCGCTTCCCCTACGAGCAGTACTTC. Translation gives CASSDRGRFPYEQYF.

The CDR3 loop is CASSLVSASNEQFF. As DNA, the CDR3 is TGTGCCAGCAGCTTAGTGAGCGCCTCCAATGAGCAGTTCTTC. The genes are TRBV11-2 and TRBJ2-1, with D hard to call. V was trimmed by 1 base and J by 6 bases, leaving 10 bases between them. Per the germline V gene, CDR1 is SGHAT and CDR2 is FQNNGV. The length of the CDR3 is 14 residues.

The chain links TRBV7-9 to TRBJ2-6, with D tentatively TRBD2 (7 bases). Germline CDR1 and CDR2: SEHNR and FQNEAQ (reference sequence). The V end lost 7 bases, the J end lost 0 bases, and 22 bases lay between the germline ends. The CDR3 extends over 19 amino acids. CDR3 coding DNA: TGTGCCAGCACCAAGGGCCGGGGGGCTTTTAACTCTGGGGCCAACGTCCTGACTTTC. As protein: CASTKGRGAFNSGANVLTF.

V gene TRBV6-4 combines with J gene TRBJ2-1, with a tentative D call TRBD1 (6 bases). Germline CDR1 is MRHNA and CDR2 is SNTAGT. V was pared by 2 bases and J by 2 bases, with 10 bases between. CDR3 length equals 15 residues. CDR3 loop: CASSDESGAYNEQFF. The CDR3 DNA sequence: TGTGCCAGCAGTGACGAATCAGGGGCCTACAATGAGCAGTTCTTC.

This rearrangement joins TRBV5-1 to TRBJ2-3; 7 nucleotides align to TRBD1. Germline loops: CDR1 SGHRS, CDR2 YFSETQ. CDR3 length: 16 residues. Trimming took 3 bases from V and 4 from J; bases not matched to a gene: 11. The CDR3 region has the DNA TGCGCCAGCAGCTCCACCGGGGCCAGGGGGTCAGATACGCAGTATTTT. Translation gives CASSSTGARGSDTQYF.

V and J are TRBV6-1 and TRBJ1-5, with 9 bases matching TRBD1. The CDR3 is 14 amino acids. Trimming took 4 bases from V and 5 from J; bases not matched to a gene: 3. Germline V gene sequence: CDR1 MNHNS, CDR2 SASEGT. The CDR3 nucleotides are TGTGCCAGCAGTGGGACAGGGGTACATCAGCCCCAGCATTTT. Translation: CASSGTGVHQPQHF.